The T cell receptor (beta chain) under discussion was sequenced for a study of chemoradiotherapy in HPV16-positive cancers. Produced via immunoSEQ multiplex PCR; TCRdb's table is partial and in-frame only. The table has fewer than 1,500 clones, roughly nine tenths seen once; the top ten hold approximately 2%. V lost 7 bases and J 7 bases, leaving 14 bases between the germline ends. Per the germline V gene, CDR1 is LGHNT and CDR2 is FRNRAP. There are 14 residues in the CDR3. This clone appeared once. This sequence originates from a human donor with HPV-associated anogenital cancer. The J gene is TRBJ1-6, the V gene TRBV12-5, with a possible D match to TRBD1 (6 bases). Specimen: tumor tissue, collected from a patient who underwent chemoradiotherapy. The CDR3 spells CASAQGGGNSPLHF. CDR3 bases: TGTGCTAGTGCCCAGGGAGGGGGGAATTCACCCCTCCACTTT.